This section outlines one TCR beta chain sequence together with its context. With a much larger clone just one base away, this may be a read error. Germline V gives CDR1 SGHTA, CDR2 FQGNSA. CDR3 length equals 15 residues. This record belongs to a study of neurological immune-mediated disorders. The authors produced cDNA by 5'RACE using 10-nucleotide random UMIs. Each CDR3 protein is one row after TCRdb ran MiXCR on the 5' RACE reads. The table lists 72,000 or so distinct CDR3 sequences, roughly 15% of them singletons, with about 16% in the top ten. The sequence was obtained from a woman in her 40s in good health. This chain uses TRBV7-2 with TRBJ2-6, with D perhaps being TRBD1 or TRBD2 (6 bases each). The sequenced material came from PBMCs. CDR3 sequence (DNA): TGTGTCAGCAACTCCGGGGGCGCTGGGGCCAACGTCCTGACTTTC. Translating gives CVSNSGGAGANVLTF.